This T cell receptor (beta chain) was observed in a study of blood T cell repertoires in COVID-19. As for the study in general: Both acute and convalescent COVID-19 samples were obtained from the United States, Italy and Spain. T cells, B-cell-depleted T cells, or PBMCs provided the cDNA or gDNA that served as material.

As originally analysed: Reference gene primer amplification gave nucleated cell count estimates. Produced via immunoSEQ multiplex PCR; TCRdb's table is partial and in-frame only. That table is the source of V, J and clone size, and D and trimming were worked out from the DNA. The sample lists about 97,000 clones, more than 75% occurring once. Trimming cost V 7 bases and J 6 bases; bases outside gene matches: 7. The germline V gene encodes CDR1 SGHAT and CDR2 FQNNGV. This CDR3 is 14 amino acids long. This chain uses TRBV11-2 with TRBJ2-1; TRBD2 aligns across 9 bases. This clonotype originated in a man aged 55 to 70 with active or convalescent COVID-19. The source material was peripheral blood. The CDR3 DNA reads TGTGCCAGCAACCTAAAGGGACTAGCCAATGAGCAGTTCTTC. Protein: CASNLKGLANEQFF.